The 29 T cell receptor beta chains given below trace back to one sample, sequenced in a study of blood T cell repertoires in COVID-19. Generated by immunoSEQ multiplex PCR, the TCRdb table keeps only in-frame clones and is missing some. The data hold 200,000 to 250,000 clones, with roughly 85% observed a single time. The sequenced material came from peripheral blood. Receptor source: a man aged 18 to 29 with active or convalescent COVID-19.

This chain links TRBV9 with TRBJ2-5; TRBD2 agrees at 9 bases. V was clipped by 4 bases and J by 5 bases; unmatched bases: 9. The CDR3 contains 15 residues. CDR1 and CDR2 (germline): SGDLS, YYNGEE. CDR3 nucleotide sequence: TGTGCCAGCAGCTCGACCTCTAGCGGGGACGAGACCCAGTACTTC. It specifies CASSSTSSGDETQYF.

This rearrangement joins TRBV7-2 to TRBJ1-5, with D uncertain. V lost 1 base and J lost 2, with 9 bases in between. CDR1 and CDR2 from the germline V gene are SGHTA and FQGNSA. The CDR3 extends over 15 amino acids. The CDR3 region is CASSLVYPRNQPQHF. The CDR3, as DNA: TGTGCCAGCAGCTTAGTCTACCCTCGCAATCAGCCCCAGCATTTT.

V and J are TRBV5-6 and TRBJ2-2, with TRBD1 as a possible D gene (5 bases). Germline CDR1 SGHDT, CDR2 YYEEEE. With 5 bases removed from V and 6 bases from J, the gap between germline ends came to 14 bases. The CDR3 has 14 residues. The DNA for the CDR3 is TGTGCCAGCAGAATGACAGCCCCATCCGGGGAGCTGTTTTTT. Translation gives CASRMTAPSGELFF.

The CDR3 sequence: CASSLGEQPQHF. The CDR3, as DNA: TGTGCCAGCAGTTTAGGGGAGCAGCCCCAGCATTTT. The rearrangement joins TRBV12-3 or TRBV12-4 to TRBJ1-5; D remains ambiguous. Trimming took 1 base from V and 7 from J, leaving 5 bases between them. The CDR3 runs 12 residues.

This chain links TRBV6-5 with TRBJ1-1, with TRBD1 matching 8 bases. V trimming: 5 bases; J trimming: 6 bases; junction bases outside the gene matches: 8. The CDR3 length is 14 residues. Per the germline V gene, CDR1 is MNHEY and CDR2 is SVGAGI. CDR3 residues: CASSRRTGLSEAFF. The CDR3 coding sequence is TGTGCCAGCAGTCGCCGGACAGGGTTGTCTGAAGCTTTCTTT.

The CDR3 spells CASSLWTGGYTF. In DNA, the CDR3 is TGTGCCAGCAGTTTATGGACGGGAGGCTACACCTTC. V usage is TRBV28 and J usage is TRBJ1-2; the D is unclear. This CDR3 comprises 12 residues. Trimming removed 0 bases from V and 8 bases from J, with 7 bases in between. In germline, CDR1 is MDHEN, CDR2 SYDVKM.

The V gene is TRBV10-3, the J gene TRBJ2-2; 7 bases are a match to TRBD2. Germline loops: CDR1 ENHRY, CDR2 SYGVKD. The CDR3 sequence is 17 residues long. Germline trimming cut 5 bases from V and 2 bases from J; bases unmatched to any gene: 11. CDR3 sequence reads: CAISNLPGGLNTGELFF. CDR3 bases: TGTGCCATCAGTAATCTCCCGGGGGGTCTAAACACCGGGGAGCTGTTTTTT.

The V gene is TRBV27, the J gene TRBJ2-1; D uncertain. V lost 3 bases to trimming and J lost 4 bases, with 13 bases between them. CDR3 length: 15 residues. From germline, CDR1 is MNHEY and CDR2 SMNVEV (reference sequence). Here the CDR3 DNA reads TGTGCCAGCAGTTTCGTCCCCCTTCTTTACAATGAGCAGTTCTTC. As protein: CASSFVPLLYNEQFF.

The chain combines TRBV7-8 with TRBJ1-2; D remains unclear. The CDR3 has 15 amino acids. Germline CDR1 and CDR2: SGHVS and FQNEAQ. The V and J ends lost 1 base and 0 bases respectively, with 9 bases between them. The chain's CDR3 is CASSLGIGANYGYTF. The CDR3 DNA is TGTGCCAGCAGCTTAGGAATCGGAGCTAACTATGGCTACACCTTC.

The V call is TRBV5-4, the J call TRBJ2-1; TRBD2 matches 8 bases. The junction had 4 bases not matched to a gene; V was cut back by 0 bases and J by 5 bases. The CDR3 is 15 amino acids. Germline V gene sequence: CDR1 SGHNT, CDR2 YYREEE (reference sequence). The CDR3 DNA reads TGTGCCAGCAGCTTGGTAAGCGGGGGAGACAATGAGCAGTTCTTC. Its protein is CASSLVSGGDNEQFF. The full variable domain, rest sourced from reference TRBV5-4 and TRBJ2-1, is ETGVTQSPTHLIKTRGQQVTLRCSSQSGHNTVSWYQQALGQGPQFIFQYYREEENGRGNFPPRFSGLQFPNYSSELNVNALELDDSALYLCASSLVSGGDNEQFFGPGTRLTVL.

The chain combines TRBV7-6 with TRBJ2-2; TRBD2 might be the D (7 bases). Per germline, CDR1 SGHVS and CDR2 FNYEAQ. V shed 0 bases and J shed 4 bases, with 12 bases lying between them. This CDR3 is 16 amino acids long. In DNA form, the CDR3 reads TGTGCCAGCAGCTTAGCGGGGGGGCGAGGCACCGGGGAGCTGTTTTTT. Its protein is CASSLAGGRGTGELFF.

The gene calls are TRBV28 and TRBJ2-2; possible D gene TRBD2, 5 bases. The V gene's germline CDR1 is MDHEN and CDR2 SYDVKM. The V end was cut by 5 bases, the J end by 3 bases, with 16 bases between. CDR3 length: 16 residues. The CDR3 DNA reads as TGTGCCAGCAGTATAGCGCGAGCCGGTTACACCGGGGAGCTGTTTTTT. Its translation is CASSIARAGYTGELFF.

This chain links TRBV27 with TRBJ2-5; TRBD2 agrees at 10 bases. Germline V lookup: CDR1 MNHEY, CDR2 SMNVEV (reference sequence). This CDR3 region has 16 residues. Trimming removed 2 bases from V and 4 bases from J; junction bases left unmatched: 7. As DNA, the CDR3 is TGTGCCAGCAGTTTAGGAGCGGGAGGGCCGATAGAGACCCAGTACTTC. As protein: CASSLGAGGPIETQYF.

V is TRBV12-5 and J is TRBJ2-3, with D possibly TRBD1 on 6 matching bases. CDR3 length: 15 amino acids. Germline loops: CDR1 LGHNT, CDR2 FRNRAP. V lost 5 bases and J 0 bases, leaving 12 bases between the germline ends. The CDR3 DNA sequence: TGTGCTAGTGGTCTCGGGACACTTAGCACAGATACGCAGTATTTT. Translation: CASGLGTLSTDTQYF. The complete variable domain, with remaining parts taken from reference TRBV12-5 and TRBJ2-3, reads DARVTQTPRHKVTEMGQEVTMRCQPILGHNTVFWYRQTMMQGLELLAYFRNRAPLDDSGMPKDRFSAEMPDATLATLKIQPSEPRDSAVYFCASGLGTLSTDTQYFGPGTRLTVL.

The rearrangement uses TRBV25-1 and TRBJ2-5; the D is unclear. Germline V CDR1 and CDR2: MGHDK, SYGVNS. V dropped 0 bases and J dropped 1 base, with 3 bases sitting between them. The CDR3 length is 13 residues. The CDR3 protein is CASSEYLQETQYF. The CDR3, as DNA: TGTGCCAGCAGTGAATACCTCCAAGAGACCCAGTACTTC.

The rearrangement joins TRBV6-6 to TRBJ1-1; 8 positions match TRBD1. Germline CDR1 reads MNHNY; CDR2 reads SVGAGI (reference sequence). This CDR3 spans 12 amino acids. Unmatched junction bases numbered 1, after V lost 3 bases and J lost 7 bases. CDR3 region: CASSYGQGEAFF. In DNA form, the CDR3 reads TGTGCCAGCAGTTATGGACAGGGTGAAGCTTTCTTT.

This clone was counted only a few times. This chain connects TRBV18 to TRBJ2-2; perhaps TRBD1 as D (6 bases). Germline CDR1 is KGHSH and CDR2 is LQKENI. Trimming stripped 6 bases from V and 0 bases from J, with 11 bases between. The CDR3 loop spans 15 amino acids. The CDR3 bases are TGTGCCAGCTCTTGGACAGACGCGAACACCGGGGAGCTGTTTTTT. Translating gives CASSWTDANTGELFF.

The chain combines TRBV9 with TRBJ2-7; possibly TRBD1 for D (7 bases). V lost 0 bases and J 0 bases, leaving 13 bases between the germline ends. The CDR3 sequence is 16 residues long. Germline V CDR1 and CDR2: SGDLS, YYNGEE. The CDR3 here is CASSVAGGDSSYEQYF. The CDR3 coding sequence is TGTGCCAGCAGCGTAGCAGGAGGGGACAGCTCCTACGAGCAGTACTTC.

V is TRBV7-9 and J is TRBJ2-7, with TRBD1 identical over 11 bases. The V segment lost 4 bases and the J segment 5 bases; nucleotides outside the gene matches: 4. The CDR3 runs to 14 residues. Germline V lookup: CDR1 SEHNR, CDR2 FQNEAQ (reference sequence). CDR3 in amino acids: CASSSDRGLNEQYF. In DNA, the CDR3 is TGTGCCAGCAGCTCGGACAGGGGGCTGAACGAGCAGTACTTC.

The chain recombines TRBV5-5 with TRBJ2-1; 9 positions match TRBD2. Germline V gene sequence: CDR1 SGHKS, CDR2 YYEKEE (reference sequence). The CDR3 is 12 residues long. V shed 4 bases, J shed 10 bases, and the junction held 3 bases outside the gene matches. The CDR3 sequence: CASSPGLAEQFF. CDR3 DNA: TGTGCCAGCAGCCCCGGACTAGCGGAGCAGTTCTTC.

This chain links TRBV7-8 with TRBJ2-7; 7 bases match TRBD1. The length of the CDR3 is 13 residues. The V segment lost 5 bases and the J segment 2 bases; nucleotides outside the gene matches: 3. CDR1 is SGHVS and CDR2 is FQNEAQ in the germline V gene. Here the CDR3 DNA reads TGTGCCAGCAGCCCGGGACAGCCCTACGAGCAGTACTTC. Translation gives CASSPGQPYEQYF.

This chain joins TRBV7-8 and TRBJ1-1; tentative D call: TRBD1 (6 bases). CDR1 and CDR2 (germline): SGHVS, FQNEAQ. Trimming removed 6 bases at V and 2 bases at J, with 19 bases between. The CDR3 covers 16 residues. In DNA, the CDR3 is TGTGCCAGCAGAACATCCCCCCAGGGGTATAACACTGAAGCTTTCTTT. This codes for CASRTSPQGYNTEAFF. The full variable domain, rest sourced from reference TRBV7-8 and TRBJ1-1, is GAGVSQSPRYKVAKRGQDVALRCDPISGHVSLFWYQQALGQGPEFLTYFQNEAQLDKSGLPSDRFFAERPEGSVSTLKIQRTQQEDSAVYLCASRTSPQGYNTEAFFGQGTRLTVV.

J is TRBJ2-3 and V is TRBV9; 7 bases match TRBD2. The germline V gene has CDR1 SGDLS and CDR2 YYNGEE. The CDR3 has 16 residues. J was trimmed by 5 bases and V by 0 bases; bases with no gene match: 9. The CDR3 protein is CASSVGGRDGVDTQYF. DNA for the CDR3: TGTGCCAGCAGCGTAGGGGGGAGGGATGGTGTAGATACGCAGTATTTT.

This chain links TRBV7-9 with TRBJ2-7; a possible D gene is TRBD1 (6 bases). The CDR3 is 14 residues long. In germline, CDR1 is SEHNR, CDR2 FQNEAQ (reference sequence). V was clipped by 1 base and J by 4 bases, with 11 bases between them. Here the CDR3 DNA reads TGTGCCAGCAGCTTAGAAATAGGGGGATACGAGCAGTACTTC. It translates to CASSLEIGGYEQYF.

This rearrangement joins TRBV5-1 to TRBJ2-1; 14 bases agree with TRBD2. This CDR3 has 18 amino acids. Trimming removed 4 bases from V and 3 bases from J; junction bases left unmatched: 9. CDR1 is SGHRS and CDR2 is YFSETQ in the germline V gene. The CDR3 region has the DNA TGCGCCAGCAGCGTAGGACTAGCGGGGGGCCCACTCTACAATGAGCAGTTCTTC. It encodes CASSVGLAGGPLYNEQFF.

The J gene is TRBJ1-3, the V gene TRBV18; 8 bases align to TRBD1. Germline-derived CDR1 and CDR2 are KGHSH and LQKENI. CDR3 length equals 17 residues. Trimming removed 3 bases from V and 0 bases from J; junction bases left unmatched: 7. The chain's CDR3 is CASSPGQAGYSGNTIYF. The CDR3, as DNA: TGTGCCAGCTCACCGGGACAGGCCGGTTACTCTGGAAACACCATATATTTT.

The chain employs TRBV12-5 and TRBJ1-1, with unresolved D. V was cut by 2 bases and J by 1 base, with 11 bases left in between. This CDR3 is built from 15 residues. The germline V gene has CDR1 LGHNT and CDR2 FRNRAP. The CDR3 region has the DNA TGTGCTAGTGGTTTGTCGTCGCAGAAGAACACTGAAGCTTTCTTT. Residues: CASGLSSQKNTEAFF. Together with reference TRBV12-5 and TRBJ1-1, the CDR3 gives the full variable domain: DARVTQTPRHKVTEMGQEVTMRCQPILGHNTVFWYRQTMMQGLELLAYFRNRAPLDDSGMPKDRFSAEMPDATLATLKIQPSEPRDSAVYFCASGLSSQKNTEAFFGQGTRLTVV.

CDR3 amino acids: CASSLTLTGGTEAFF. CDR3 in DNA: TGTGCCAGCAGCTTAACTCTTACAGGGGGCACTGAAGCTTTCTTT. The chain is built from TRBV7-2 and TRBJ1-1, with 8 nucleotides matching TRBD1. Per the germline V gene, CDR1 is SGHTA and CDR2 is FQGNSA. Trimming removed 2 bases from V and 4 bases from J; junction bases left unmatched: 6. This CDR3 region has 15 residues.

The chain links TRBV5-4 to TRBJ1-2, with 9 nucleotides matching TRBD1. Germline values: CDR1 SGHNT, CDR2 YYREEE (reference sequence). Trimming took 0 bases from V and 2 from J; bases not matched to a gene: 2. The CDR3 runs 15 residues. The CDR3 region has the DNA TGTGCCAGCAGCTTGGGGGACAGGGAGAACTATGGCTACACCTTC. Protein sequence: CASSLGDRENYGYTF.